This TCR beta chain was identified during a study of blood T cell repertoires in COVID-19. The method was immunoSEQ multiplex PCR; TCRdb's version includes in-frame clones alone and lacks a portion of them. The profile shows more than 400,000 clones, about 85% of them singletons. The V gene lost 4 bases and the J gene lost 1 base, with 13 bases spanning the gap. This CDR3 contains 15 residues. CDR1 and CDR2 (germline): MNHEY, SVGAGI. The sequence derives from a woman aged 18 to 35 who had recovered from COVID-19. Sequenced material: PBMCs or T cells enriched from blood (not recorded which). This chain joins TRBV6-5 and TRBJ1-1; tentative D call: TRBD1 (5 bases). The CDR3: CASSSPQGGNTEAFF. The CDR3, as DNA: TGTGCCAGCAGTTCTCCCCAGGGAGGGAACACTGAAGCTTTCTTT.